The 10 T cell receptor beta chains below come from one sample, sequenced in a study of CXCR3-negative and CXCR3-positive naive CD8 T cells. cDNA libraries for TRB were generated by 5' RACE incorporating UMI labels. Each CDR3 protein gets one entry in TCRdb, which reprocessed the 5' RACE reads and gives no DNA. The sample has some 39,000 distinct CDR3 sequences. Sequencing was carried out using naive CXCR3- CD8+ T cells from blood. The subset denotes: CD45RO-CCR7+CD27+CD95- naive CD8+ T cells lacking CXCR3 (TNR3-). These receptor sequences come from a human donor in good health. Some clones in this sample may be carry-over from other donors' samples.

The CDR3: CSVDAQGTGELFF. J is TRBJ2-2 and V is TRBV29-1; TCRdb proposes TRBD1, but this gene call is untestable without DNA. Germline values: CDR1 SQVTM, CDR2 ANQGSEA. The CDR3 covers 13 residues.

J is TRBJ1-2 and V is TRBV28; the TCRdb D gene call, TRBD1, has no DNA to confirm it. Germline V CDR1 and CDR2: MDHEN, SYDVKM. The CDR3 contains 15 residues. The CDR3 loop reads CASSPSGGLSYGYTF.

The genes are TRBV7-8 and TRBJ2-6; without DNA, the TCRdb call of TRBD2 cannot be checked. CDR3 length: 16 residues. Germline V lookup: CDR1 SGHVS, CDR2 FQNEAQ. CDR3 residues: CASSLWALSGANVLTF.

J is TRBJ2-7 and V is TRBV7-9; TCRdb's D gene call, TRBD1, goes unchecked for lack of DNA. Germline V gives CDR1 SEHNR, CDR2 FQNEAQ (reference sequence). This CDR3 spans 18 amino acids. CDR3 region: CASSLEFVPGHISYEQYF.

This chain connects TRBV12-3 or TRBV12-4 to TRBJ2-5; checking the TCRdb D call of TRBD1 is not possible without DNA. This CDR3 comprises 13 residues. CDR3 residues: CASRGTGGETQYF.

This chain uses TRBV7-9 with TRBJ2-7; no DNA is available, so the TRBD1 call from TCRdb remains unchecked. Germline lookup yields CDR1 SEHNR and CDR2 FQNEAQ (reference sequence). The CDR3 has 12 amino acids. The CDR3 loop is CASSQGQYEQYF.

CDR3 in amino acids: CASSPQGLAGLSSYNEQFF. This rearrangement joins TRBV11-2 to TRBJ2-1; the TRBD2 assignment by TCRdb is unverifiable without DNA. The CDR3 has 19 residues. Germline lookup yields CDR1 SGHAT and CDR2 FQNNGV.

The CDR3 loop reads CSPFGPKAGGIGYTF. The chain combines TRBV29-1 with TRBJ1-2. This CDR3 has 15 residues. The germline V gene encodes CDR1 SQVTM and CDR2 ANQGSEA.

The chain has TRBV6-6 and TRBJ2-1; the D call of TRBD1 rests on TCRdb alone, since no DNA is present to check it. This CDR3 spans 11 amino acids. Germline CDR1 reads MNHNY; CDR2 reads SVGAGI (reference sequence). CDR3 in amino acids: CASTQGAEQFF.

The chain's CDR3 is CASSGSGTGGSEQYF. V is TRBV6-5 and J is TRBJ2-7; TCRdb names TRBD1, which stays unverified in the absence of DNA. CDR3 size: 15 residues. Germline values: CDR1 MNHEY, CDR2 SVGAGI.